A selection of T cell receptor beta chains follows, all from one sample in a study of cytomegalovirus exposure and HLA in healthy donors. Using immunoSEQ multiplex PCR, the repertoire was profiled, and TCRdb retains in-frame clones only, with some absent. The table shows 100,000 to 150,000 clones, with roughly nine tenths occurring only once. The sequencing sample was made of PBMCs. The receptor set was obtained from a woman under 30 in good health and CMV-seronegative. CDR3s include the opening cysteine and the closing phenylalanine or tryptophan. Fields, in order: CDR3 DNA, CDR3 protein, J gene, D gene, clone size, V gene. A D gene is named only where the DNA matches it firmly. Part of the rows lack a size; the others show once, few, many or a class for expanded clones.

cdr3_nt: TGTGCCAGCAGTGAGAGGCCCCACCGGTCCGAGCAGTTCTTC
cdr3_aa: CASSERPHRSEQFF
j_call: TRBJ2-1
d_call: -
clone_size: -
v_call: TRBV2

cdr3_nt: TGTGCCAGCGGGACACCTTACTATGGCTACACCTTC
cdr3_aa: CASGTPYYGYTF
j_call: TRBJ1-2
d_call: -
clone_size: -
v_call: TRBV27

cdr3_nt: TGCGCCAGCAGCTTGGGTTTGAAGAGGCCCGATACGCAGTATTTT
cdr3_aa: CASSLGLKRPDTQYF
j_call: TRBJ2-3
d_call: -
clone_size: -
v_call: TRBV5-1

cdr3_nt: TGCGCCAGCGGCGTGGGGGGAGTAAGCACAGATACGCAGTATTTT
cdr3_aa: CASGVGGVSTDTQYF
j_call: TRBJ2-3
d_call: -
clone_size: -
v_call: TRBV5-1

cdr3_nt: TGTGCCAGCAGCCCCCAAAGTAGCGTTAGCACAGATACGCAGTATTTT
cdr3_aa: CASSPQSSVSTDTQYF
j_call: TRBJ2-3
d_call: -
clone_size: -
v_call: TRBV14

cdr3_nt: TGTGCCAGCAGTCCGCGGTCGAACACTGAAGCTTTCTTT
cdr3_aa: CASSPRSNTEAFF
j_call: TRBJ1-1
d_call: -
clone_size: -
v_call: TRBV27

cdr3_nt: TGTGCCAGCACCCACTTAAACCTTAACTATGGCTACACCTTC
cdr3_aa: CASTHLNLNYGYTF
j_call: TRBJ1-2
d_call: -
clone_size: -
v_call: TRBV6-6

cdr3_nt: TGTGCCAGCAGCGTACAGTTGAACACTGAAGCTTTCTTT
cdr3_aa: CASSVQLNTEAFF
j_call: TRBJ1-1
d_call: -
clone_size: -
v_call: TRBV11-2

cdr3_nt: TGTGCCAGCGTTAGCGGGGGGCCGAACACCGGGGAGCTGTTTTTT
cdr3_aa: CASVSGGPNTGELFF
j_call: TRBJ2-2
d_call: TRBD2
clone_size: few
v_call: TRBV27

cdr3_nt: TGTGCCTGGAGTGAGACAAACTATGGCTACACCTTC
cdr3_aa: CAWSETNYGYTF
j_call: TRBJ1-2
d_call: -
clone_size: -
v_call: TRBV30

cdr3_nt: TGTGCCTGGAGTGTACAGGGGGCGAAATTCGGTGCCAAAAACATTCAGTACTTC
cdr3_aa: CAWSVQGAKFGAKNIQYF
j_call: TRBJ2-4
d_call: TRBD1
clone_size: -
v_call: TRBV30

cdr3_nt: TGTGCCAGTAGGAGGGACTATGGCTACACCTTC
cdr3_aa: CASRRDYGYTF
j_call: TRBJ1-2
d_call: -
clone_size: -
v_call: TRBV19

cdr3_nt: TGCGCCAGCGGACCAGCGGGGGGAGAGACCCAGTACTTC
cdr3_aa: CASGPAGGETQYF
j_call: TRBJ2-5
d_call: TRBD2
clone_size: -
v_call: TRBV5-1

cdr3_nt: TGTGCCAGCAGTTACTCGGGGTCGGGAATCCCCTACGAGCAGTACTTC
cdr3_aa: CASSYSGSGIPYEQYF
j_call: TRBJ2-7
d_call: -
clone_size: -
v_call: TRBV6-5

cdr3_nt: TGTGCCACCAGCAGGCCTCGGGGGACTGCTTCACCCCTCCACTTT
cdr3_aa: CATSRPRGTASPLHF
j_call: TRBJ1-6
d_call: -
clone_size: -
v_call: TRBV15

cdr3_nt: TGTGCCAGTAGTCTTGGGGACAGGGGATCGGACTATGGCTACACCTTC
cdr3_aa: CASSLGDRGSDYGYTF
j_call: TRBJ1-2
d_call: TRBD1
clone_size: -
v_call: TRBV19

cdr3_nt: TGTGCCAGCAGTGGACAGAAGGGTGCCGGGGAGCTGTTTTTT
cdr3_aa: CASSGQKGAGELFF
j_call: TRBJ2-2
d_call: -
clone_size: once
v_call: TRBV25-1

cdr3_nt: TGCGCCAGCAGCTTGGCCGGGACAGCCTACGAGACCCAGTACTTC
cdr3_aa: CASSLAGTAYETQYF
j_call: TRBJ2-5
d_call: TRBD1
clone_size: once
v_call: TRBV5-1

cdr3_nt: TGTGCCAGTAGTATCGAACAGGGGGCCCAACAGCCCCAGCATTTT
cdr3_aa: CASSIEQGAQQPQHF
j_call: TRBJ1-5
d_call: TRBD1
clone_size: -
v_call: TRBV19

cdr3_nt: TGTGCCAGCACGAGGGGGCTGCTTTTTACCGGGGAGCTGTTTTTT
cdr3_aa: CASTRGLLFTGELFF
j_call: TRBJ2-2
d_call: TRBD1
clone_size: -
v_call: TRBV19

cdr3_nt: TGTGCCAGCAGCCCGCGTAGAGGGGAGGGTGGAAACACCATATATTTT
cdr3_aa: CASSPRRGEGGNTIYF
j_call: TRBJ1-3
d_call: -
clone_size: once
v_call: TRBV7-9

cdr3_nt: TGTGCCAGCAGTGAAGCAAGGTTACAGGGGGCCGGGGAGCTGTTTTTT
cdr3_aa: CASSEARLQGAGELFF
j_call: TRBJ2-2
d_call: TRBD1
clone_size: -
v_call: TRBV2

cdr3_nt: TGCGCCAGCAGCGAGCGAACTGATCAGCCCCAGCATTTT
cdr3_aa: CASSERTDQPQHF
j_call: TRBJ1-5
d_call: -
clone_size: -
v_call: TRBV5-1

cdr3_nt: TGCGCCAGCAGCTTGCCCCCTAACACAGATACGCAGTATTTT
cdr3_aa: CASSLPPNTDTQYF
j_call: TRBJ2-3
d_call: -
clone_size: -
v_call: TRBV5-1

cdr3_nt: TGTGCCTGGAGTGTACTCGCTGAAGCTTTCTTT
cdr3_aa: CAWSVLAEAFF
j_call: TRBJ1-1
d_call: -
clone_size: -
v_call: TRBV30

cdr3_nt: TGTGCCAGCAGTACAGAAGGGGGCTACGAGCAGTACTTC
cdr3_aa: CASSTEGGYEQYF
j_call: TRBJ2-7
d_call: -
clone_size: -
v_call: TRBV27

cdr3_nt: TGTGCCAGCAGCTTGAGGGGATCGGGCAGGGTGAGCAATCAGCCCCAGCATTTT
cdr3_aa: CASSLRGSGRVSNQPQHF
j_call: TRBJ1-5
d_call: -
clone_size: -
v_call: TRBV5-6

cdr3_nt: TGTGCCAGCAGTGAAGAAGGGTCGGGAACTGAAGCTTTCTTT
cdr3_aa: CASSEEGSGTEAFF
j_call: TRBJ1-1
d_call: -
clone_size: -
v_call: TRBV6-1

cdr3_nt: TGTGCCAGCAGTGAAGGGATGTATAGCGGGGCCCGCACAGATACGCAGTATTTT
cdr3_aa: CASSEGMYSGARTDTQYF
j_call: TRBJ2-3
d_call: TRBD2
clone_size: -
v_call: TRBV6-1

cdr3_nt: TGCGCCAGCAGCTTCGGGACAGGGAACAATCAGCCCCAGCATTTT
cdr3_aa: CASSFGTGNNQPQHF
j_call: TRBJ1-5
d_call: TRBD1
clone_size: few
v_call: TRBV5-1

cdr3_nt: TGTGCCAGCAGCGTACAGGTGAACACTGAAGCTTTCTTT
cdr3_aa: CASSVQVNTEAFF
j_call: TRBJ1-1
d_call: -
clone_size: -
v_call: TRBV7-8

cdr3_nt: TGTGCCAGCAGCCCAGGGGCCTCGTACCAAGAGACCCAGTACTTC
cdr3_aa: CASSPGASYQETQYF
j_call: TRBJ2-5
d_call: -
clone_size: once
v_call: TRBV28

cdr3_nt: TGTGCCTGGAGTGGCAGGTGGAACACCGGGGAGCTGTTTTTT
cdr3_aa: CAWSGRWNTGELFF
j_call: TRBJ2-2
d_call: -
clone_size: -
v_call: TRBV30

cdr3_nt: TGTGCCAGTATCAACAGGGGAAGGACCTCTGGAAACACCATATATTTT
cdr3_aa: CASINRGRTSGNTIYF
j_call: TRBJ1-3
d_call: TRBD1
clone_size: -
v_call: TRBV19

cdr3_nt: TGTGCCAGCAGTCCCCTAGGCGCGGGAGAACGAGAGCAGTACTTC
cdr3_aa: CASSPLGAGEREQYF
j_call: TRBJ2-7
d_call: TRBD2
clone_size: -
v_call: TRBV27

cdr3_nt: TGCGCCAGCAGCAGAGTGACTAGCTCTTCCTACAATGAGCAGTTCTTC
cdr3_aa: CASSRVTSSSYNEQFF
j_call: TRBJ2-1
d_call: TRBD2
clone_size: -
v_call: TRBV5-1

cdr3_nt: TGTGCCAGCAGTTCCCGACTATCCACAGATACGCAGTATTTT
cdr3_aa: CASSSRLSTDTQYF
j_call: TRBJ2-3
d_call: -
clone_size: -
v_call: TRBV6-5

cdr3_nt: TGTGCCAGCAGTGCCGGGAGGGGCCTAAAGACCGAACGCAAGACCTATAATTCACCCCTCCACTTT
cdr3_aa: CASSAGRGLKTERKTYNSPLHF
j_call: TRBJ1-6
d_call: -
clone_size: -
v_call: TRBV28

cdr3_nt: TGTGCCTGGAGGACAGGGAGAGTGAACACTGAAGCTTTCTTT
cdr3_aa: CAWRTGRVNTEAFF
j_call: TRBJ1-1
d_call: TRBD1
clone_size: few
v_call: TRBV30

cdr3_nt: TGTGCCACCATGACAGGGTCCACTGAAGCTTTCTTT
cdr3_aa: CATMTGSTEAFF
j_call: TRBJ1-1
d_call: TRBD1
clone_size: -
v_call: TRBV6-5

cdr3_nt: TGTGCCAGCAGTCAGTTGGGACTAGCGGGCCTAGCCAAAAACATTCAGTACTTC
cdr3_aa: CASSQLGLAGLAKNIQYF
j_call: TRBJ2-4
d_call: TRBD2
clone_size: -
v_call: TRBV28

cdr3_nt: TGTGCCAGCAGTGAGGACAGGGACCAAGAGACCCAGTACTTC
cdr3_aa: CASSEDRDQETQYF
j_call: TRBJ2-5
d_call: TRBD1
clone_size: -
v_call: TRBV6-4

cdr3_nt: TGTGCCAGCATGGTCGGGACGAACACCGGGGAGCTGTTTTTT
cdr3_aa: CASMVGTNTGELFF
j_call: TRBJ2-2
d_call: -
clone_size: -
v_call: TRBV28

cdr3_nt: TGCGCCAGCAGCACCGGGACAGGGGGGTCGGTGTCTAATGAAAAACTGTTTTTT
cdr3_aa: CASSTGTGGSVSNEKLFF
j_call: TRBJ1-4
d_call: TRBD1
clone_size: -
v_call: TRBV5-1

cdr3_nt: TGTGCCAGCAGCCTTAACCAGGTAGTAAATCAGCCCCAGCATTTT
cdr3_aa: CASSLNQVVNQPQHF
j_call: TRBJ1-5
d_call: -
clone_size: -
v_call: TRBV4-2

cdr3_nt: TGTGCCAGCAGTTTAAGCGGGACAGGGGGAGGTGAAGCTTTCTTT
cdr3_aa: CASSLSGTGGGEAFF
j_call: TRBJ1-1
d_call: TRBD1
clone_size: -
v_call: TRBV28

cdr3_nt: TGTGCTAGTGGACGCGGGACAGCTAGCACAGATACGCAGTATTTT
cdr3_aa: CASGRGTASTDTQYF
j_call: TRBJ2-3
d_call: -
clone_size: -
v_call: TRBV12-5

cdr3_nt: TGTGCCAGCAGCGTAGTCAGGGACAATGAGCAGTTCTTC
cdr3_aa: CASSVVRDNEQFF
j_call: TRBJ2-1
d_call: -
clone_size: once
v_call: TRBV9

cdr3_nt: TGTGCCAGCTCTGGGAGCGGGCAATACACCGGGGAGCTGTTTTTT
cdr3_aa: CASSGSGQYTGELFF
j_call: TRBJ2-2
d_call: -
clone_size: -
v_call: TRBV18

cdr3_nt: TGTGCCAGCAGCTTGGAACGGGAAGCTTTCTTT
cdr3_aa: CASSLEREAFF
j_call: TRBJ1-1
d_call: -
clone_size: -
v_call: TRBV5-4

cdr3_nt: TGTGCCAGCAGCTTAGGACTAGCGGCCATCGGGGAGCTGTTTTTT
cdr3_aa: CASSLGLAAIGELFF
j_call: TRBJ2-2
d_call: TRBD2
clone_size: -
v_call: TRBV7-2

cdr3_nt: TGTGCCACCAGCAGGGGGACAGGGGCTGGAAACACCATATATTTT
cdr3_aa: CATSRGTGAGNTIYF
j_call: TRBJ1-3
d_call: TRBD1
clone_size: -
v_call: TRBV15